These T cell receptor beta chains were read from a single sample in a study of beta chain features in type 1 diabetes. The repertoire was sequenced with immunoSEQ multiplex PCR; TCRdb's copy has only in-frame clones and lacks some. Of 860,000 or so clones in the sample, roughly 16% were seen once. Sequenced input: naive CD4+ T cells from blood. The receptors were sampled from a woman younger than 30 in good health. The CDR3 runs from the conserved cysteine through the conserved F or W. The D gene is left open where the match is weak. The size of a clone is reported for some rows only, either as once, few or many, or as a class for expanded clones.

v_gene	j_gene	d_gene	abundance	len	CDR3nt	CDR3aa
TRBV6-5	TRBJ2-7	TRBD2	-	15	TGTGCCAGCAGTTACTCTACTAGCGGAACTTACGAGCAGTACTTC	CASSYSTSGTYEQYF
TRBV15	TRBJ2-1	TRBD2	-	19	TGTGCCACCAGCAGGGGACTAGCGGGAGAATGGGGCTCCTACAATGAGCAGTTCTTC	CATSRGLAGEWGSYNEQFF
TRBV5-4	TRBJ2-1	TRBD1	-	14	TGTGCCAGCAGCTGGACAGGGGTCCGCAATGAGCAGTTCTTC	CASSWTGVRNEQFF
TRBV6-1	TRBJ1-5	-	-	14	TGTGCCAGCAGTTATCTGAAGGGGGTAGAGCCCCAGCATTTT	CASSYLKGVEPQHF
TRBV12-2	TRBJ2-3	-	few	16	TGTGCAAGTCGCTTAGAACTAGCGCCTAGCACAGATACGCAGTATTTT	CASRLELAPSTDTQYF
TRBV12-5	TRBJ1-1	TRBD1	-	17	TGTGCTAGTGCCTGGGCCCCAGGACAGGGGATGAACACTGAAGCTTTCTTT	CASAWAPGQGMNTEAFF
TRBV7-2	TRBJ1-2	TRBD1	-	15	TGTGCCAGCAGCCTGCGCAGGGGGCAGACCTATGGCTACACCTTC	CASSLRRGQTYGYTF
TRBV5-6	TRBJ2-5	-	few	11	TGTGCCAGCAGCTTACGGGAGACCCAGTACTTC	CASSLRETQYF
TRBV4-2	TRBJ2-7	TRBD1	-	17	TGTGCCAGCAGCCAAGGATTACCGGGACAGGGTTACTACGAGCAGTACTTC	CASSQGLPGQGYYEQYF
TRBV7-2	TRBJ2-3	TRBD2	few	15	TGTGCCAGCAGCTTCGGGACTAGCGGGAGGGATACGCAGTATTTT	CASSFGTSGRDTQYF
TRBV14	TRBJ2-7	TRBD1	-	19	TGTGCCAGCAGCAGACACCTTCCACGAGACAGGGATCGCTCCTACGAGCAGTACTTC	CASSRHLPRDRDRSYEQYF
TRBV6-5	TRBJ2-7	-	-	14	TGTGCCAGCAGGACGGATAGGGGGATCTACGAGCAGTACTTC	CASRTDRGIYEQYF
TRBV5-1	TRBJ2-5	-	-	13	TGCGCCAGCAGCTTCACAGGGCAGGAGACCCAGTACTTC	CASSFTGQETQYF
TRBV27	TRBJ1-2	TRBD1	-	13	TGTGCCAGCAGTAGACAGGGGGCGCTTGGCTACACCTTC	CASSRQGALGYTF
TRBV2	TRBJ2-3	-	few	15	TGTGCCAGCAACCTTCAAGGGTTTCGGACAGATACGCAGTATTTT	CASNLQGFRTDTQYF